These 28 T cell receptor beta chains came from one sample sequenced in a study of T-cell memory formation after mild COVID-19. TCRdb redid the calling of the 5' RACE reads with MiXCR, one entry per CDR3 protein. The top ten clones hold approximately 39% of a sample with tens of thousands of distinct CDR3 sequences, around a quarter of them seen once. Sequenced material: PBMCs or a T cell subset sorted from them (not recorded which). The receptors were sampled from a man younger than 30 who had mild COVID-19 (a few samples of this study predate the infection). Cell type and time point are not known.

The chain recombines TRBV6-5 with TRBJ1-6; unclear D gene. The germline CDR1 and CDR2 sequences are MNHEY and SVGAGI. This CDR3 comprises 15 residues. Trimming left V 2 bases short and J 9 bases short, with 14 bases between. Here the CDR3 reads CASSYAREESSPLHF. Written as DNA, the CDR3 is TGTGCCAGCAGTTACGCGCGGGAGGAATCTTCACCCCTCCACTTT.

V usage is TRBV29-1 and J usage is TRBJ2-6; maybe TRBD1 (6 bases). Trimming stripped 1 base from V and 3 bases from J, with 16 bases between. The CDR3 consists of 17 residues. Germline V gene data show CDR1 as SQVTM and CDR2 as ANQGSEA. This CDR3 is CSVEGGSPGDGANVLTF. Written as DNA, the CDR3 is TGCAGCGTTGAAGGAGGGTCCCCAGGGGATGGGGCCAACGTCCTGACTTTC.

The rearrangement joins TRBV11-2 to TRBJ1-2; D unresolved. This CDR3 comprises 12 residues. V was trimmed by 8 bases and J by 2 bases, leaving 9 bases between them. Germline V lookup: CDR1 SGHAT, CDR2 FQNNGV. The CDR3 loop reads CASGRGNYGYTF. DNA of the CDR3: TGTGCCAGCGGGCGAGGGAACTATGGCTACACCTTC.

The rearrangement uses TRBV5-1 and TRBJ1-1; possible D gene TRBD1, 5 bases. Trimming pared 0 bases from V and 1 base from J, leaving 10 bases between. This CDR3 region has 15 residues. Germline CDR1 and CDR2: SGHRS and YFSETQ. The CDR3 DNA reads as TGCGCCAGCAGCTTGGCCCTCCAGGGGAACACTGAAGCTTTCTTT. Its protein is CASSLALQGNTEAFF.

Comments on this clonotype: At one boundary the junction diverges from the germline segment, which might be a read error. The chain joins TRBV11-2 to TRBJ2-3; unclear D gene. Germline V gene data show CDR1 as SGHAT and CDR2 as FQNNGV. The CDR3 covers 18 residues. The CDR3 is CARSLFISTLVFTDTQYF. The CDR3 DNA reads as TGTGCCAGGAGCTTATTTATTAGTACGCTGGTGTTCACAGATACGCAGTATTTT.

The chain is built from TRBV24-1 and TRBJ2-1; a possible D gene is TRBD2 (5 bases). The CDR3 is 18 amino acids. Germline V gene sequence: CDR1 KGHDR, CDR2 SFDVKD. Trimming cost V 4 bases and J 0 bases, with 18 bases left between them. The CDR3 region has the DNA TGTGCCACCAGTGAGGAGATCGGAGGTAGAAGCTCCTACAATGAGCAGTTCTTC. Protein product: CATSEEIGGRSSYNEQFF.

The chain joins TRBV28 to TRBJ2-5; 7 bases fit TRBD1. This CDR3 comprises 16 residues. Trimming at V came to 6 bases and at J to 4 bases, leaving 14 bases not matched to a gene. The germline CDR1 and CDR2 sequences are MDHEN and SYDVKM. CDR3 sequence (DNA): TGTGCCAGCAGCCGCGAGGGGACAGACGCTCGAGAGACCCAGTACTTC. This gives the protein CASSREGTDARETQYF. Drawing the rest from reference TRBV28 and TRBJ2-5, the complete variable domain is DVKVTQSSRYLVKRTGEKVFLECVQDMDHENMFWYRQDPGLGLRLIYFSYDVKMKEKGDIPEGYSVSREKKERFSLILESASTNQTSMYLCASSREGTDARETQYFGPGTRLLVL.

Only a few counts were recorded for this clonotype. The rearrangement uses TRBV7-3 and TRBJ2-5; 7 bases match TRBD1. The CDR3 contains 14 residues. Germline CDR1 reads SGHTA; CDR2 reads FQGTGA. V lost 2 bases to trimming and J lost 3 bases; unmatched junction nucleotides: 3. CDR3 sequence (DNA): TGTGCCAGCAGCTTAGGTGGGACAGAAGAGACCCAGTACTTC. Its protein product is CASSLGGTEETQYF.

This chain uses TRBV28 with TRBJ2-7; D possibly corresponds to TRBD1 (6 bases). The CDR3 contains 13 residues. CDR1 is MDHEN and CDR2 is SYDVKM in the germline V gene. Trimming shortened V by 8 bases and J by 0 bases, and 11 bases separated the two germline ends. CDR3 protein: CASRYRDSYEQYV. The DNA of the CDR3 is TGTGCCAGCCGATACAGGGACTCCTACGAGCAGTACGTC.

The chain carries TRBV6-5 and TRBJ1-3; D unclear. The CDR3 is 15 residues long. Trimming shortened V by 7 bases and J by 0 bases, and 13 bases separated the two germline ends. CDR1 is MNHEY, CDR2 SVGAGI, per germline. The CDR3 DNA is TGTGCCAGCACTCATGACACCGGCTCTGGAAACACCATATATTTT. Translating it yields CASTHDTGSGNTIYF.

V usage is TRBV7-2 and J usage is TRBJ2-3, with D perhaps matching TRBD2 (5 bases). Germline loops: CDR1 SGHTA, CDR2 FQGNSA. V was trimmed by 8 bases and J by 1 base, leaving 19 bases between them. This CDR3 spans 16 amino acids. The CDR3 coding sequence is TGTGCCAGCCTCCCGAGAACAGCGGCGGGCACAGATACGCAGTATTTT. It translates to CASLPRTAAGTDTQYF.

The chain joins TRBV7-7 to TRBJ2-6, with TRBD2 as a possible D gene (5 bases). Germline V lookup: CDR1 SSHAT, CDR2 FNYEAQ (reference sequence). This CDR3 is 16 amino acids long. The DNA of the CDR3 is TGTGCTACACACGGGGAAGGGAGATCTGGGGCCAACGTCCTGACTTTC. Its protein is CATHGEGRSGANVLTF. Combining the CDR3 with reference TRBV7-7 and TRBJ2-6 gives the whole variable domain GAGVSQSPRYKVTKRGQDVTLRCDPISSHATLYWYQQALGQGPEFLTYFNYEAQPDKSGLPSDRFSAERPEGSISTLTIQRTEQRDSAMYRCATHGEGRSGANVLTFGAGSRLTVL.

This chain connects TRBV4-3 to TRBJ2-5; D not certain. The CDR3 has 10 residues. Germline V gene data show CDR1 as LGHNA and CDR2 as YSLEER. Trimming took 0 bases from V and 7 from J, leaving 0 bases between them. The CDR3 nucleotides are TGCGCCAGCAGCCAAGAGACCCAGTACTTC. Amino acids: CASSQETQYF.

This chain joins TRBV4-3 and TRBJ2-7; possible D gene TRBD2, 5 bases. Deletions cut 0 bases from V and 3 bases from J, with 15 bases between. Germline CDR1 reads LGHNA; CDR2 reads YSLEER. This CDR3 has 16 residues. CDR3 loop: CASSQEREGSNYEQYF. DNA of the CDR3: TGCGCCAGCAGCCAAGAGAGGGAAGGGAGCAACTACGAGCAGTACTTC.

The chain recombines TRBV4-1 with TRBJ1-1; weak D call: TRBD1 (6 bases). The germline gives CDR1 MGHRA, CDR2 YSYEKL. The V end lost 6 bases, the J end lost 1 base, and 15 bases lay between the germline ends. The CDR3 length is 15 residues. CDR3 in amino acids: CASRGGTVENTEAFF. CDR3 nucleotides: TGCGCCAGCAGAGGGGGAACCGTGGAGAACACTGAAGCTTTCTTT.

This clonotype was picked up a small number of times. The V and J genes are TRBV10-3 and TRBJ2-5, with 7 bases identical to TRBD1. Trimming removed 5 bases from V and 1 base from J; junction bases left unmatched: 4. Germline V lookup: CDR1 ENHRY, CDR2 SYGVKD. There are 14 residues in the CDR3. CDR3 residues: CAISKDRSQETQYF. The CDR3 bases are TGTGCCATCAGTAAGGACAGGTCCCAAGAGACCCAGTACTTC.

Ten or more counts support this clonotype. The chain carries TRBV29-1 and TRBJ2-2, with D maybe TRBD1 (6 bases). This CDR3 has 15 residues. Germline V gene data show CDR1 as SQVTM and CDR2 as ANQGSEA. Trimming took off 3 bases at V and 0 bases at J, with 11 bases between the two ends. The CDR3 nucleotides are TGCAGCGTTGATGTCGGGACAACGAACACCGGGGAGCTGTTTTTT. Amino acid sequence: CSVDVGTTNTGELFF.

This clonotype has more than one count but fewer than ten. V and J are TRBV4-1 and TRBJ2-1; maybe TRBD2 (7 bases). Trimming removed 4 bases at V and 9 bases at J, with 13 bases between. There are 13 residues in the CDR3. The germline V gene has CDR1 MGHRA and CDR2 YSYEKL. The CDR3 DNA reads TGCGCCAGCAGCCGGGGGGGGGCCGCTGAGCAGTTCTTC. Encoded protein: CASSRGGAAEQFF.

The table lists this clonotype with many counts. This chain links TRBV7-6 with TRBJ2-5, with TRBD1 matching 12 bases. The CDR3 contains 16 residues. Germline CDR1 is SGHVS and CDR2 is FNYEAQ. Trimming removed 3 bases from V and 5 bases from J; junction bases left unmatched: 7. The CDR3: CASSFMGQGAWETQYF. CDR3 DNA: TGTGCCAGCAGCTTTATGGGACAGGGGGCTTGGGAGACCCAGTACTTC.

This clonotype was observed a handful of times. As DNA, the CDR3 is TGCAGTGCCAGGGGGGGGCCTTATGAGCAGTTCTTC. This sequence encodes CSARGGPYEQFF. The V and J genes are TRBV20-1 and TRBJ2-1; D tentatively fits TRBD1 or TRBD2 (7 bases each). The germline V gene encodes CDR1 DFQATT and CDR2 SNEGSKA (reference sequence). This CDR3 has 12 residues. V lost 6 bases, J lost 8 bases, and 14 bases lay in between.

By sample fraction, this clonotype is medium-sized. The chain combines TRBV4-2 with TRBJ1-2, with no clear D. V was pared by 0 bases and J by 8 bases, with 13 bases between. The germline V gene has CDR1 LGHNA and CDR2 YNFKEQ. CDR3 length: 14 residues. CDR3 sequence: CASSQEVWRGGYTF. Written as DNA, the CDR3 is TGTGCCAGCAGCCAAGAAGTTTGGCGCGGAGGCTACACCTTC.

This sequence joins TRBV5-1 and TRBJ2-1, with 7 positions matching TRBD2. The germline V gene has CDR1 SGHRS and CDR2 YFSETQ. This CDR3 comprises 16 residues. V shed 4 bases, J shed 3 bases, and the junction held 10 bases outside the gene matches. This CDR3 reads CASSRAGRGNYNEQFF. CDR3 DNA: TGCGCCAGCAGCCGAGCGGGGCGGGGTAACTACAATGAGCAGTTCTTC.

This clonotype showed up just a few times. The rearrangement links TRBV11-2 to TRBJ2-2, with D uncertain. V was shortened by 5 bases and J by 0 bases, with 16 bases between the two germline ends. Germline V gene data show CDR1 as SGHAT and CDR2 as FQNNGV. The CDR3 covers 17 residues. CDR3 region: CASSPPMAHANTGELFF. CDR3 bases: TGTGCCAGCAGCCCCCCCATGGCTCACGCGAACACCGGGGAGCTGTTTTTT.

This clonotype was seen a handful of times. The rearrangement uses TRBV24-1 and TRBJ2-3; maybe TRBD2 (6 bases). Trimming shortened V by 5 bases and J by 0 bases, and 11 bases separated the two germline ends. In germline, CDR1 is KGHDR, CDR2 SFDVKD. There are 15 residues in the CDR3. CDR3 coding DNA: TGTGCCACCAGTGCCGGGACTCGAAGCACAGATACGCAGTATTTT. Translated: CATSAGTRSTDTQYF.

This clonotype was detected many times. Here the CDR3 reads CASSLAAETWYNEQFF. The CDR3 coding sequence is TGTGCCAGCAGCTTGGCCGCAGAGACCTGGTACAATGAGCAGTTCTTC. The V and J genes are TRBV5-6 and TRBJ2-1; D remains ambiguous. Germline V lookup: CDR1 SGHDT, CDR2 YYEEEE. The V gene lost 0 bases and the J gene lost 4 bases, with 14 bases spanning the gap. The CDR3 extends over 16 amino acids.

This clonotype was picked up many times. The CDR3 sequence is CASSLDRKDGYTF. DNA of the CDR3: TGTGCCAGCAGCTTAGATAGAAAGGACGGCTACACCTTC. The chain links TRBV7-3 to TRBJ1-2; no reliable D call. Trimming took 2 bases from V and 8 from J, leaving 12 bases between them. This CDR3 has 13 amino acids. CDR1 and CDR2 (germline): SGHTA, FQGTGA.

This clonotype has just a few counts. The V gene is TRBV9, the J gene TRBJ2-1; D tentatively fits TRBD1 or TRBD2 (6 bases each). Trimming stripped 4 bases from V and 1 base from J, with 12 bases between. Germline-derived CDR1 and CDR2 are SGDLS and YYNGEE. The CDR3 has 15 amino acids. The CDR3 region has the DNA TGTGCCAGCAGCTCCGAAGGGGGGTCCTACAATGAGCAGTTCTTC. Its translation: CASSSEGGSYNEQFF.

This clonotype was counted between two and nine times. V and J are TRBV2 and TRBJ1-2; no definite D call. CDR1 is SNHLY and CDR2 is FYNNEI in the germline V gene. CDR3 size: 15 residues. Trimming took off 2 bases at V and 4 bases at J, with 14 bases between the two ends. The CDR3 bases are TGTGCCAGCAGTGAATCCAGCGAGTTCATCTATGGCTACACCTTC. It is translated as CASSESSEFIYGYTF.